This T cell receptor beta chain is drawn from a study of vaccination and CD4 T cells after COVID-19 (dated by TCRdb to 2021 to 2024). About the study as a whole: Convalescent patients had a positive SARS-CoV-2 result on nasal swab PCR, and of these patients, nine had mild disease and one had severe disease. Post-COVID blood samples from convalescent patients were collected a median of roughly 100 days after diagnosis, with a range of 35 to 161 days. Each participant got two doses of either the Pfizer-BioNTech BNT162b2 vaccine (n=8) or the Moderna mRNA-1273 vaccine (n=2). Control cultures received a CEFX viral epitope pool as the positive control, an HIV-1 Nef peptide pool as the negative control, or no peptide. For stimulating the cultures, overlapping spike peptide pools were used, derived from SARS-CoV-2 as well as from the common cold coronaviruses HCoV-NL63, HCoV-OC43 and HCoV-229E. Six males and four females were included in the convalescent cohort, with two Hispanic individuals, seven Caucasians, two Asians and one multiracial person represented. Post-vaccine blood samples were collected a median of about 69 days after the second vaccine dose, ranging from roughly 13 to 241 days. The spike-specific CD4+ TCR repertoire was compared before and after mRNA vaccination in over 9 COVID-19 convalescent patients and 4 infection-naive healthy vaccine recipients. Beyond this particular receptor, the publication reports: The median number of SARS-CoV-2-reactive clonotypes rose from 20 to 25 after infection to 38 after vaccination, but the change was not significant. Only a relatively small number of convalescent patients were included in the study, and early timepoints following natural infection were not analyzed. Of the vaccine-specific clones in convalescent patients, 304 of 307, or nearly all, reacted only to SARS-CoV-2 spike and did not cross-react with common cold coronaviruses. Among convalescent patients, a median around 86% of the SARS-CoV-2-reactive clones seen after vaccination appeared only after vaccination, which suggests priming specific to the vaccine.

Library generation was performed with PCR. At the Johns Hopkins FTIC core, DNA from the cultured CD4+ T cells underwent TCR sequencing with the Oncomine TCR Beta short-read assay. Genomic DNA was extracted from the cultured CD4+ T cells with the QIAamp micro DNA kit. Oncomine TCR Beta libraries made from cultured CD4+ T cells were pooled using unique dual indexes and sequenced on an Illumina iSeq 100. The paper's data handling went like this. Non-productive sequences were filtered out, and CDR3s that did not start with C, did not end with F or W, or were shorter than 7 amino acids were discarded. The MANAFEST web application identified antigen-specific clonotypes by comparing peptide-stimulated wells against reference wells and other culture wells. For a clone to be called positive, the clone needed an FDR below 0.05, an odds ratio above 5, and a productive frequency above 0.1% in at least two of three replicate wells. Cross-reactive clonotypes were defined as significantly expanded in both SARS-CoV-2 spike wells and at least one common cold coronavirus spike condition. CDR3 homology was assessed with Levenshtein distances (stringdist) and unrooted phylogenetic trees (ape) in R version 3.6.1. TCRdb itself trimmed the public reads at Q25 with fastp, ran MiXCR and retained productive beta chains. CDR3 protein sequences are deduplicated, and each keeps its most common genes and DNA. The V and J calls, along with clone size, are taken from TCRdb and not from the paper's own processing. The sample has tens of thousands of distinct CDR3 sequences on record, roughly 43% of them singletons. The ten largest clones add up to over 2.5% of the sample.

Notes on this clonotype: Its antigen is unknown. No quality values exist for individual bases; no much larger clone is one base distant.

The meaning of the sample's treatment or condition label: roughly ten-day PBMC culture with coronavirus spike peptide pools or control peptides (ViraFEST assay). The ViraFEST assay, used in the study, expanded antigen-specific T cells with peptide pools and then identified the expanded clonotypes through TCR sequencing. The convalescent patients' positive SARS-CoV-2 PCR tests were from March to December 2020, which was before the Alpha, Beta and Delta variants emerged in the United States. Approximately 1.8 million PBMCs per well were cultured in IMDM with roughly 5% human AB serum and approximately 10 IU/ml IL-2, plus 10 ug/ml peptide pools. On days 3 and 7, half of the culture medium was replaced with fresh IL-2-containing medium. CD4+ T cells were isolated after about nine days of culture through negative selection using the EasySep CD4+ T cell isolation kit. Ficoll-Paque Plus gradient centrifugation was used to isolate PBMCs from whole blood, and the isolated PBMCs were then either used fresh or cryopreserved at -140C. Triplicate wells were generally used for each culture condition.

The CDR3 covers 17 residues, taking in both the cysteine and the phenylalanine. The retained sequence is limited to the CDR3, 51 bases, with the frame set at the first base. V and J are trimmed by 4 bases and 5 bases, and the gene matches miss 10 bases of the junction. Per the germline V gene, SGHVS is the CDR1 and FQNEAQ is the CDR2. The chain is made from TRBV7-8 and TRBJ1-3, and 11 bases in between align with TRBD1. This receptor was obtained from a human donor who had recovered from COVID-19. Sequenced material: CD4+ T cells from blood, cultured in vitro, taken after SARS-CoV-2 vaccination. The CDR3 has the sequence CASSSDRGRTSRNTIYF. The sequenced DNA: TGTGCCAGCAGCTCGGACAGGGGGCGAACGTCCCGAAACACCATATATTTT.